This T cell receptor (beta chain) appears in the sequencing data of a study of PD-L1 blockade in urothelial cancer. Study context: Patients commenced intravenous atezolizumab, 1,200 mg every 3 weeks, in 2014. Blood analyses occurred 3 weeks (second dose) and 6 weeks post treatment start.

V lost 10 bases to trimming and J lost 5 bases; unmatched junction nucleotides: 10. The CDR3 is 15 residues long. Germline assignment: CDR1 MNHEY and CDR2 SMNVEV (reference sequence). This table comes from immunoSEQ multiplex PCR, and its TCRdb copy is limited to in-frame clones, with some not included. Of 70,000 or so clones listed, 85% to 90% are singletons. Points on this clone: The antigen is undetermined.

Findings and caveats of the study: Blood clones associated with the tumor expanded more at 3 weeks in durable-benefit patients.

Patients' cancers were locally advanced or metastatic urothelial carcinomas. Here the sequenced sample was PBMCs, taken around atezolizumab (anti-PD-L1) treatment. The TCR originated in a man aged 60 to 69 with urothelial cancer. This chain uses TRBV27 with TRBJ2-5; 13 bases are a match to TRBD2. Written as DNA, the CDR3 is TGTGCCACCTCCCGGACTAGCGGGAGTTGGGAGACCCAGTACTTC. Its protein is CATSRTSGSWETQYF.